The text below deals with one TCR beta chain. The data were produced by immunoSEQ multiplex PCR, yet TCRdb's version contains in-frame clones alone and is incomplete. The sample records around 110,000 clones, approximately 82% being singletons. This sample was included in a study of blood T cell repertoires in COVID-19. Study in general: Specimens from acute and convalescent COVID-19 originated in the United States, Italy and Spain. Sample material is recorded as cDNA or gDNA derived from T cells, B-cell-depleted T cells, or PBMCs.

The CDR3 contains 13 residues. V lost 7 bases, J lost 3 bases, and 4 bases stayed unmatched. Germline lookup yields CDR1 SGDLS and CDR2 YYNGEE. The TCR comes from a man aged 25 to 45 with acute or convalescent COVID-19. Sequencing used peripheral blood. The V and J genes are TRBV9 and TRBJ2-1, with TRBD1 matching over 7 bases. CDR3 bases: TGTGCCAGCCGGGACAGCGACTACAATGAGCAGTTCTTC. This encodes CASRDSDYNEQFF.